These 2 T cell receptor beta chains originate from one sample sequenced in a study of cytotoxic CD8 clonotypes in ibrutinib-treated CLL. Using immunoSEQ multiplex PCR, the repertoire was profiled, and TCRdb retains in-frame clones only, with some absent. The data contain 140,000 to 150,000 clones, about 70% of them singletons. The material sequenced was PBMCs, taken after 24 months of ibrutinib treatment. These receptors were taken from a human donor with chronic lymphocytic leukemia.

A remark on this clone: The same CDR3 can be traced to other DNA sequences in this sample. The chain joins TRBV18 to TRBJ2-5, with D unclear. The CDR3 length is 12 residues. V lost 3 bases, J lost 1 base, and 3 bases lay in between. Germline-derived CDR1 and CDR2 are KGHSH and LQKENI. The CDR3: CASSPSQETQYF. CDR3 bases: TGTGCCAGCTCACCGTCCCAAGAGACCCAGTACTTC.

This clone has more than one count but fewer than ten. The chain carries TRBV19 and TRBJ1-4; no reliable D call. Germline V gives CDR1 LNHDA, CDR2 SQIVND (reference sequence). The CDR3 has 14 amino acids. Between the trimmed V and J ends, which lost 5 bases and 13 bases, there was a span of 20 bases. The CDR3 DNA reads as TGTGCCAGTAGTCAAAGCCCAACCACGGAGGTACTGTTTTTT. This translates into CASSQSPTTEVLFF.